This T cell receptor beta chain was found in a study of shared clonotypes between healthy human individuals (dated by TCRdb to 2018 to 2021). Broadly, across the study: Three men and two women, aged 18 to 49 years, made up the cohort. For each donor, CD4 naive and CD4 memory were each run on three plates, CD8 naive on two plates, and CD8 memory on one plate. Blood TCR repertoires of roughly five healthy adults were deeply sequenced to estimate repertoire size and the extent of clonotype sharing between individuals. Different laboratories and diverse techniques were used to prepare libraries and sequence TCR repertoires, to increase sequencing depth and limit assay-specific biases. Per donor, leukapheresis produced somewhere between about 0.9 and 10 billion PBMCs. Study-level results and caveats: Incomplete sequencing was indicated by rarefaction of sorted-subset datasets, despite the large sequencing depth. Because the study included a small number of donors, the genetic and exposure-history diversity represented was limited. Sharing across a few donors was observed for roughly 5.4% of naive CD4, about 3.2% of naive CD8, 2.3% of memory CD4, and roughly 0.4% of memory CD8 clonotypes. Clonotypes shared by all four sorted-subset donors showed higher generation probabilities than non-shared clonotypes. Pairwise subsampling led to the expectation that sequencing depth would affect the degree of clonotype sharing among donors. Naive subsets generally had larger estimated clonotype richness than memory subsets did. Sampling was restricted to blood, and TCR repertoires in tissue are likely to differ from TCR repertoires in blood.

Details on this clone: Its antigen remains undetermined. No much larger clone is present one base from it, and per-base qualities are unavailable.

V and J are trimmed by 5 bases and 7 bases, and the gene matches miss 9 bases of the junction. The CDR3, from cysteine to phenylalanine, totals 15 residues. Only the CDR3 DNA is retained, 45 bases long and in frame from the first base. CDR1 and CDR2, looked up from the germline V gene, are SGHAT and FQNNGV. For the CD8 naive samples, CD45RO-negative cells were positively selected for CCR7, yielding a CD45RA+CCR7+ population from which TemRA cells were excluded. The donors were healthy, HIV-negative adults who had no recently reported acute infections or vaccinations. Every donor was a Caucasian adult residing in Nashville, Tennessee, USA. After blood collection by leukapheresis, PBMCs were isolated using Ficoll-Histopaque density gradient centrifugation and then cryopreserved in the vapor phase of liquid nitrogen. Analytical flow cytometry was used to check the purity and quantity of every magnetically sorted T cell population. Genomic DNA was isolated from each sorted fraction and quantified by UV absorbance on a Nanodrop 2000c.

Using the deep immunoSEQ assay, multiplex PCR amplified TCR CDR3 regions from genomic DNA. Extracted genomic DNA from each cell subset was spread evenly across all wells of several immunoSEQ 96-well plates, with each plate serving as a replicate. For sorted subsets, about 200 ng genomic DNA, equal to about 30,000 T cell genomes, was loaded into each replicate PCR. Purified libraries were measured with a Qubit 3.0 fluorometer, size-checked on a Bioanalyzer 2100, and measured again with the KAPA Library Quantification kit. A separate single-read 150-cycle Illumina NextSeq 550 flow cell was used to sequence each immunoSEQ 96-well plate. In the original analysis: Because only junctional sequences without quality scores were contained in the immunoSEQ output, filtering matching that applied to full-length reads could not be performed. To assign V/J genes and CDR3, sequences were annotated against IMGT germline references using PyIR, a Python wrapper for IgBLAST v1.9. Reads with weak V/J assignments (E-value above 1e-6), missing CDR3, stop codons, out-of-frame junctions, or ambiguous translated residues were removed. V3J clonotypes were defined as sequences sharing an identical inferred V gene, J gene, and CDR3 amino acid sequence. To compute the percentage overlap between repertoires, the number of shared unique clonotypes was divided by the size of the smaller repertoire. RTK rarefaction, the Chao1 estimator, and Recon v2.1 estimates of unobserved clonotypes were used to assess repertoire richness. OLGA was used to compute generation probabilities for all TCRbeta clonotypes that the gDNA method yielded from a handful of donors. In TCRdb, the immuneACCESS table is reduced to in-frame sequences with V and J assigned. These tables do not hold every clone; where another copy was compared, an unresolved V gene accounts for under half, and the others remain unexplained. That table furnishes V, J and clone size, whereas the DNA furnished D and trimming. Across this sample there are millions of clones, with 93% seen only once. More than 1.5% of the sample is taken by the ten largest.

This receptor was taken from a man aged 18 to 29 in good health. Some clones in this sample may be carry-over from other donors' samples. Sequencing input: naive CD8+ T cells from PBMCs. The cell subset or site label here, explained by the study, means: CD45RA+CCR7+. Here the chain combines TRBV11-2 and TRBJ2-1; 9 middle bases align to TRBD2. The CDR3: CASSTGLALTNEQFF. The bases read TGTGCCAGCAGCACCGGACTAGCGCTCACGAATGAGCAGTTCTTC.